A selection of T cell receptor beta chains follows, all from one sample in a study of CD8+ T cells in alopecia areata. Profiling relied on immunoSEQ multiplex PCR, and the TCRdb table lists in-frame clones only, not all of them. Of 100,000 to 150,000 clones listed, about 47% are singletons. The sequenced sample was CD8+ T cells sorted from blood, obtained at week 0. These receptors were obtained from a human donor with alopecia areata. CDR3s include the opening cysteine and the closing phenylalanine or tryptophan. Each record gives: CDR3 DNA, CDR3 protein, clone size, D gene, J gene, V gene. A D gene is named only where the DNA matches it firmly. Size tells how often a clone was seen (once, few, many) or the class of an expanded clone, and some rows leave it out.

CDR3 DNA: TGTGCCAGCAGCTATAGTGGGGACTATCACTACGAGCAGTACTTC
CDR3 protein: CASSYSGDYHYEQYF
clone size: .
D gene: TRBD2
J gene: TRBJ2-7
V gene: TRBV7-9

CDR3 DNA: TGCAGCGTTGAAGTGGCAGGAAGCTCCTACAATGAGCAGTTCTTC
CDR3 protein: CSVEVAGSSYNEQFF
clone size: .
D gene: .
J gene: TRBJ2-1
V gene: TRBV29-1

CDR3 DNA: TGTGCCAGCAGTTACTTTGGACAGGGCCTTTCCTACGAGCAGTACTTC
CDR3 protein: CASSYFGQGLSYEQYF
clone size: .
D gene: TRBD1
J gene: TRBJ2-7
V gene: TRBV6-5

CDR3 DNA: TGTGCCAGCAGTGGGAGCTCCTACGAGCAGTACTTC
CDR3 protein: CASSGSSYEQYF
clone size: .
D gene: .
J gene: TRBJ2-7
V gene: TRBV27

CDR3 DNA: TGTGCCAGCTCCGGGGAAGATACGCAGTATTTT
CDR3 protein: CASSGEDTQYF
clone size: .
D gene: .
J gene: TRBJ2-3
V gene: TRBV25-1

CDR3 DNA: TGTGCTAGTGGTCCAGCCCTTACAGGGAACACTGAAGCTTTCTTT
CDR3 protein: CASGPALTGNTEAFF
clone size: .
D gene: .
J gene: TRBJ1-1
V gene: TRBV12-5

CDR3 DNA: TGCGCCAGCAGCCAAGATCACAGCTCTGGGGCCAACGTCCTGACTTTC
CDR3 protein: CASSQDHSSGANVLTF
clone size: many
D gene: .
J gene: TRBJ2-6
V gene: TRBV4-3

CDR3 DNA: TGTGCCAGCAGTACCTTCAATCAGCCCCAGCATTTT
CDR3 protein: CASSTFNQPQHF
clone size: .
D gene: .
J gene: TRBJ1-5
V gene: TRBV2

CDR3 DNA: TGTGCCAGTAGCCGTCCGGGACAGGGTAACAATGAGCAGTTCTTC
CDR3 protein: CASSRPGQGNNEQFF
clone size: few
D gene: TRBD1
J gene: TRBJ2-1
V gene: TRBV19

CDR3 DNA: TGTGCCAGCTCACCACCGGGGGGGCAAGACGAGACCCAGTACTTC
CDR3 protein: CASSPPGGQDETQYF
clone size: many
D gene: .
J gene: TRBJ2-5
V gene: TRBV18

CDR3 DNA: TGCAGCGCAGCAGGGGGAGATTGGGGCGCGGGGACTGAAGCTTTCTTT
CDR3 protein: CSAAGGDWGAGTEAFF
clone size: few
D gene: TRBD1
J gene: TRBJ1-1
V gene: TRBV29-1

CDR3 DNA: TGTGCCAGCAGCTTGGCCCGCGGGGCGGGGCAGCCCCAGCATTTT
CDR3 protein: CASSLARGAGQPQHF
clone size: .
D gene: .
J gene: TRBJ1-5
V gene: TRBV5-6

CDR3 DNA: TGTGCCAGCTCACCGGAGCGGGGGAGCACAGATACGCAGTATTTT
CDR3 protein: CASSPERGSTDTQYF
clone size: .
D gene: TRBD2
J gene: TRBJ2-3
V gene: TRBV18

CDR3 DNA: TGTGCCAGCAGTGGGGGGACAGGGGGCATGGATACGCAGTATTTT
CDR3 protein: CASSGGTGGMDTQYF
clone size: .
D gene: TRBD1
J gene: TRBJ2-3
V gene: TRBV6-4

CDR3 DNA: TGTGCCAGCAGCTTGGGACAGAAGGCTTTCTTT
CDR3 protein: CASSLGQKAFF
clone size: .
D gene: TRBD1
J gene: TRBJ1-1
V gene: TRBV13

CDR3 DNA: TGTGCCAGCAGCAGCTTGGGGCGGGGGGCCCCAGATACGCAGTATTTT
CDR3 protein: CASSSLGRGAPDTQYF
clone size: .
D gene: TRBD2
J gene: TRBJ2-3
V gene: TRBV11-2

CDR3 DNA: TGTGCCAGCGGGCCAGGGGTATTGCCCTACGAGCAGTACTTC
CDR3 protein: CASGPGVLPYEQYF
clone size: once
D gene: .
J gene: TRBJ2-7
V gene: TRBV6-5

CDR3 DNA: TGCAGCGTTGAAGCTCTTGGACTAGCGGGGTACAATGAGCAGTTCTTC
CDR3 protein: CSVEALGLAGYNEQFF
clone size: once
D gene: TRBD2
J gene: TRBJ2-1
V gene: TRBV29-1

CDR3 DNA: TGTGCCAGCAGCCCACGGGGGTCCTACAATCAGCCCCAGCATTTT
CDR3 protein: CASSPRGSYNQPQHF
clone size: .
D gene: .
J gene: TRBJ1-5
V gene: TRBV7-2

CDR3 DNA: TGTGCCTGGAGTTACAAGATGACAGTGGGGGGAAAACTGTTTTTT
CDR3 protein: CAWSYKMTVGGKLFF
clone size: .
D gene: .
J gene: TRBJ1-4
V gene: TRBV30

CDR3 DNA: TGTGCCAGCAGCTTGGAGGGAGGAATCTACGAGCAGTACTTC
CDR3 protein: CASSLEGGIYEQYF
clone size: .
D gene: .
J gene: TRBJ2-7
V gene: TRBV5-6

CDR3 DNA: TGTGCCAGCAGCGGAGACATTGAGTTAATCCATTTT
CDR3 protein: CASSGDIELIHF
clone size: .
D gene: .
J gene: TRBJ1-3
V gene: TRBV9

CDR3 DNA: TGTGCCAGCAGCTTAAGCGAGTGGGAGACCCAGTACTTC
CDR3 protein: CASSLSEWETQYF
clone size: few
D gene: .
J gene: TRBJ2-5
V gene: TRBV7-9

CDR3 DNA: TGTGCCAGCAGGCCCGTTGACAGCAATCAGCCCCAGCATTTT
CDR3 protein: CASRPVDSNQPQHF
clone size: once
D gene: .
J gene: TRBJ1-5
V gene: TRBV27

CDR3 DNA: TGTGCCAGCCTAGGGACTAGCGGGGGGAAAAACATTCAGTACTTC
CDR3 protein: CASLGTSGGKNIQYF
clone size: .
D gene: TRBD2
J gene: TRBJ2-4
V gene: TRBV27

CDR3 DNA: TGTGCCAGCAGCTTTGGGACAGGCTACGAGCAGTACTTC
CDR3 protein: CASSFGTGYEQYF
clone size: medium-sized
D gene: TRBD1
J gene: TRBJ2-7
V gene: TRBV7-2

CDR3 DNA: TGCGCCAGCAGTCCTGTCTCTGGAAACACCATATATTTT
CDR3 protein: CASSPVSGNTIYF
clone size: .
D gene: .
J gene: TRBJ1-3
V gene: TRBV23-1

CDR3 DNA: TGTGCCAGTAGTATTGACAGGGAGAACACTGAAGCTTTCTTT
CDR3 protein: CASSIDRENTEAFF
clone size: few
D gene: TRBD1
J gene: TRBJ1-1
V gene: TRBV19

CDR3 DNA: TGTGCCAGGAGGACAGCAACTAATGAAAAACTGTTTTTT
CDR3 protein: CARRTATNEKLFF
clone size: few
D gene: .
J gene: TRBJ1-4
V gene: TRBV27